This T cell receptor beta chain was retrieved from a study of T cell repertoires in cytomegalovirus infection. Study-level background: Public TCR beta signature analysis indicated the presence of both CMV infection and matching HLA type.

TCRdb called the reads again in MiXCR, with one record for every CDR3 protein. This table has 200,000 to 300,000 distinct CDR3 sequences, roughly 10% appearing once. As to this clonotype: Its target is not known.

The V and J ends lost 4 bases and 3 bases respectively, with 12 bases between them. The CDR3 runs 14 residues. Germline CDR1 SGDLS, CDR2 YYNGEE. The study, taken as a whole, reports: Frequencies of public TCR beta families were cumulated, and this identified carriers of CMV plus the relevant HLA. Within the response measured ex vivo, HLA-C-restricted CMV-specific TCR beta clonotypes were dominant.

The material sequenced was PBMCs. The chain combines TRBV9 with TRBJ2-3; tentative D call: TRBD2 (6 bases). The clonotype comes from a human donor in good health (CMV status not recorded). Some clones in this sample may be carry-over from other donors' samples. The CDR3 coding sequence is TGTGCCAGCAGCTCCCGGGAGTTAACAGATACGCAGTATTTT. Its translation is CASSSRELTDTQYF.